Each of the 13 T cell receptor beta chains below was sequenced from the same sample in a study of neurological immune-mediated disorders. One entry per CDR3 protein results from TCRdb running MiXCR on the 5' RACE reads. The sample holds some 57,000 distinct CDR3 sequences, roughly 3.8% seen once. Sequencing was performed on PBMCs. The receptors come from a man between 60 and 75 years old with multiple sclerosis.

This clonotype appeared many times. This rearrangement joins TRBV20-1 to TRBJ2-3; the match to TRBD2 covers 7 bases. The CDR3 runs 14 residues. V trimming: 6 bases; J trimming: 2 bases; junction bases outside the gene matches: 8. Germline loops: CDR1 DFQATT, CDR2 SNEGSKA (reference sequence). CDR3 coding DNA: TGCAGTGCAGGGAGGGCCGGGGACACAGATACGCAGTATTTT. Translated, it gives CSAGRAGDTDTQYF.

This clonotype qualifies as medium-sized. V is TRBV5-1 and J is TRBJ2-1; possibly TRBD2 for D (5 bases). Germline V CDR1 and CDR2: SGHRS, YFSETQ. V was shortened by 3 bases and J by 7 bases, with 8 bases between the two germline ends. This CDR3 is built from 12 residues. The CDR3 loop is CASSSRGNEQFF. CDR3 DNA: TGCGCCAGCAGCTCGCGCGGGAATGAGCAGTTCTTC.

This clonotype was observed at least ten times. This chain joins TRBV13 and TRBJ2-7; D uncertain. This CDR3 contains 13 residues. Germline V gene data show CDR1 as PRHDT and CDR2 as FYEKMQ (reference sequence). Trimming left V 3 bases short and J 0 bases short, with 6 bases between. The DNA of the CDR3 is TGTGCCAGCAGCTTCCAGCTCTCCTACGAGCAGTACTTC. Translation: CASSFQLSYEQYF.

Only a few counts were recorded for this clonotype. The CDR3 is CAISASAGAGYTF. In nucleotides, the CDR3 is TGTGCCATCAGTGCCTCAGCGGGTGCCGGCTACACCTTC. The chain combines TRBV10-3 with TRBJ1-2; D is undetermined. CDR3 length: 13 amino acids. The V gene's germline CDR1 is ENHRY and CDR2 SYGVKD. V lost 4 bases to trimming and J lost 8 bases, with 14 bases between them.

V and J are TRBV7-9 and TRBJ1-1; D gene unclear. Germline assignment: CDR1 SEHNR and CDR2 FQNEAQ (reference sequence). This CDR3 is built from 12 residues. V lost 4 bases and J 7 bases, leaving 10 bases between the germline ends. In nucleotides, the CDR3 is TGTGCCAGCAGCTCCGACCGGAGTGAAGCTTTCTTT. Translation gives CASSSDRSEAFF.

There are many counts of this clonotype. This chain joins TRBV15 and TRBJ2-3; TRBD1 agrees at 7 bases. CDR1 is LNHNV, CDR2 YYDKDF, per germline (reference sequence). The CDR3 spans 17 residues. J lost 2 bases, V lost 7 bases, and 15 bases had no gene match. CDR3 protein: CATIGTEGARVTDTQYF. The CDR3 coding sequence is TGTGCCACCATAGGGACAGAAGGAGCAAGGGTCACAGATACGCAGTATTTT.

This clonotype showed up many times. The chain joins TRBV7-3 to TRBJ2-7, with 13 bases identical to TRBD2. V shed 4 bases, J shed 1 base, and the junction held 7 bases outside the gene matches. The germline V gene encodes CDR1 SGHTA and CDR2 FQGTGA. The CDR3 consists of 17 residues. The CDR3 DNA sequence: TGTGCCAGCAGCTCGCCGGGACTAGCGGGGAGTTCCTACGAGCAGTACTTC. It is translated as CASSSPGLAGSSYEQYF.

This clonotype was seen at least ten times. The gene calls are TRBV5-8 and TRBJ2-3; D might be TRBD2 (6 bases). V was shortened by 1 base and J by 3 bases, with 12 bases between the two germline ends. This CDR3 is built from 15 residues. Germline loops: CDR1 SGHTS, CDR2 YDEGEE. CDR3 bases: TGTGCCAGCAGCTTGCAACCCCGGGAGACAGATACGCAGTATTTT. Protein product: CASSLQPRETDTQYF.

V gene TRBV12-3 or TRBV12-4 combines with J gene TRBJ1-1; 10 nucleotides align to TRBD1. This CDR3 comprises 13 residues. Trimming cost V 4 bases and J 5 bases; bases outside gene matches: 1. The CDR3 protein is CASSWGQGTEAFF. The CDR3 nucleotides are TGTGCCAGCAGTTGGGGACAGGGGACTGAAGCTTTCTTT.

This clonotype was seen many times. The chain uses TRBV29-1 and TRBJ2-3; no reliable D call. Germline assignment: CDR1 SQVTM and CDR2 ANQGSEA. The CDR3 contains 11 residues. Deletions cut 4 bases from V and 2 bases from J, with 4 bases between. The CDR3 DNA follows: TGCAGCGTTGTCCCCACAGATACGCAGTATTTT. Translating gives CSVVPTDTQYF.

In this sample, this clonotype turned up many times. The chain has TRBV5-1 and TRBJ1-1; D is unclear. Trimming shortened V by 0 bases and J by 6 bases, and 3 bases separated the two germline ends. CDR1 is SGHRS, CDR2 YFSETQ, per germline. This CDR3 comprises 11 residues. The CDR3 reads CASSLGPEAFF. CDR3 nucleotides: TGCGCCAGCAGCTTGGGCCCTGAAGCTTTCTTT.

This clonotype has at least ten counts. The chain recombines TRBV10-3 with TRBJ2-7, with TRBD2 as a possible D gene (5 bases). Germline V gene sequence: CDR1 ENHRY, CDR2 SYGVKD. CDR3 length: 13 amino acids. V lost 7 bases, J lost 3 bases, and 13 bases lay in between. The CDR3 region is CAITAPGIYEQYF. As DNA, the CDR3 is TGTGCCATCACCGCCCCGGGGATCTACGAGCAGTACTTC.

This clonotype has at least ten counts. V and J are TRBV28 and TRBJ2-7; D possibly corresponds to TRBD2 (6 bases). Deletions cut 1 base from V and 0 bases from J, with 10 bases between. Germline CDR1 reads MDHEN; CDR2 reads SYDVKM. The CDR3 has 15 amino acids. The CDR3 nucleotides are TGTGCCAGCAGTTTATTCGCGGGAAGCTCCTACGAGCAGTACTTC. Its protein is CASSLFAGSSYEQYF.